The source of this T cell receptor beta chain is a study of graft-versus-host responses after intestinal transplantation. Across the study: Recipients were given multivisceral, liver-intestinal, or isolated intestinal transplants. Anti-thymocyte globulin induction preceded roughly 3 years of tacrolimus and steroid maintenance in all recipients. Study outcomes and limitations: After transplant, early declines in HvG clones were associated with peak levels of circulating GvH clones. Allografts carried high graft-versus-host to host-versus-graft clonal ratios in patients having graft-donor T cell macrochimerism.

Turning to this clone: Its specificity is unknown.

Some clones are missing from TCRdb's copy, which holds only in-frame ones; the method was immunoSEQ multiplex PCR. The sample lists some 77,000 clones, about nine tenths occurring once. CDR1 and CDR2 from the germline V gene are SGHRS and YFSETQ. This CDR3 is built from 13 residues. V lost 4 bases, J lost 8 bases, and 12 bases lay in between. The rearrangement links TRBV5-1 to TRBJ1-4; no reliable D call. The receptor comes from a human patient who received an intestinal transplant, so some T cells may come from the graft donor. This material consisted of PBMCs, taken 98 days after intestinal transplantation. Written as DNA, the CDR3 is TGCGCCAGCAGCGACCCAGGTGGGGAAAAACTGTTTTTT. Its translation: CASSDPGGEKLFF.